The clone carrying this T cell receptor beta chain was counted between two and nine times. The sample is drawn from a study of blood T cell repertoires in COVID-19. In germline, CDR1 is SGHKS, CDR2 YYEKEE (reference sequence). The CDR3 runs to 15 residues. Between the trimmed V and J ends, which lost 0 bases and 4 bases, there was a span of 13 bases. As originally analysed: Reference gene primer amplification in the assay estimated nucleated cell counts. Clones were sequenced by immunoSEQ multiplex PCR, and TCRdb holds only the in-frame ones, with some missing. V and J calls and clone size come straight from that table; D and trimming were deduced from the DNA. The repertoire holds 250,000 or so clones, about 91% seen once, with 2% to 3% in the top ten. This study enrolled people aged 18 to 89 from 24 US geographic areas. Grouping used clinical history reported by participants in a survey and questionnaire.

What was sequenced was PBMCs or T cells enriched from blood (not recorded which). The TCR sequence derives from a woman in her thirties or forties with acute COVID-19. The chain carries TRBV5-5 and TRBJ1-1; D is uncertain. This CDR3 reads CASSLGPGRGTEAFF. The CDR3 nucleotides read TGTGCCAGCAGCTTGGGTCCAGGACGGGGCACTGAAGCTTTCTTT.